The following is a T cell receptor (beta chain) sequence with its context. Its antigen is not known. CDR3 length equals 12 residues. V was pared by 5 bases and J by 6 bases, with 4 bases of the junction left unmatched. CDR1 is SGHTA and CDR2 is FQGNSA in the germline V gene. Amplification of TCR beta CDR3 regions used RNA as the template. HTBI primers were the set used in a first-round RT-PCR of the TCR CDR3. TCRdb re-called the multiplex PCR reads with MiXCR, one entry per CDR3 protein. The sample consists of about 510,000 distinct CDR3 sequences, approximately 48% of them appearing once. The sample is drawn from a study of T cells in Graves' hyperthyroidism and ophthalmopathy. Study-level points and caveats: In the analysis, a 13 V-J model separated ophthalmopathy from stable hyperthyroidism.

The sequencing sample was made of peripheral blood or thyroid tissue (not recorded which). The rearrangement joins TRBV7-2 to TRBJ2-7; TRBD2 matches at 7 bases. This clonotype was obtained from an adult woman with Graves' disease, either hyperthyroidism or ophthalmopathy (not recorded which). In DNA, the CDR3 is TGTGCCAGCAGCCGGGGGGTACCCGAGCAGTACTTC. Translating gives CASSRGVPEQYF.